This TCR beta chain emerged from a study of T cell repertoires in cytomegalovirus infection. This clonotype was counted between two and nine times. The antigen remains unidentified. TCRdb passed the reads through MiXCR, listing each CDR3 protein once. The sample has approximately 340,000 distinct CDR3 sequences; under 35% are singletons. The germline gives CDR1 SNHLY, CDR2 FYNNEI. The V end lost 6 bases, the J end lost 2 bases, and 20 bases lay between the germline ends. The CDR3 totals 16 residues. This sequence joins TRBV2 and TRBJ2-7, with D perhaps matching TRBD1 (7 bases). The sample here was cultured PBMCs, taken from culture after CMV antigen stimulation. The clonotype originates from a human donor in good health (CMV status not recorded). Some clones in this sample may be carry-over from other donors' samples. The CDR3 region is CASSRPWRGPPYEQYF. The CDR3 coding sequence is TGTGCCAGCAGCCGACCATGGAGGGGGCCCCCCTACGAGCAGTACTTC.